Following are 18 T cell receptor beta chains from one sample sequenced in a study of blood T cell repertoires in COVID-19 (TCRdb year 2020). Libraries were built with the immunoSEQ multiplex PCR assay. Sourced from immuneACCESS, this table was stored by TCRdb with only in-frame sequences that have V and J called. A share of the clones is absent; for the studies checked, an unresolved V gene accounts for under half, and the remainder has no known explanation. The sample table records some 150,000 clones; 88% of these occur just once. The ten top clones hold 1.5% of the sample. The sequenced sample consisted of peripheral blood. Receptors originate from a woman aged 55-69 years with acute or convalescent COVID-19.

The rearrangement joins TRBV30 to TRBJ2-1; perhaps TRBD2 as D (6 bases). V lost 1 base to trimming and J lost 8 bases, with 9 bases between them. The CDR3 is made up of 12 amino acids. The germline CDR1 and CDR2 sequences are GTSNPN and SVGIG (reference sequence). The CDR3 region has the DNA TGTGCCTGGAGTGGGAGGGGCTATGAGCAGTTCTTC. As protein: CAWSGRGYEQFF.

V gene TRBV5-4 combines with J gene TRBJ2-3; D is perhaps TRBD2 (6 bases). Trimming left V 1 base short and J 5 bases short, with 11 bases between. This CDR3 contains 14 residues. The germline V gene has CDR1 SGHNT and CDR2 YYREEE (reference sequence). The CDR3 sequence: CASSLRLEGDTQYF. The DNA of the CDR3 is TGTGCCAGCAGCTTGAGGCTGGAGGGAGATACGCAGTATTTT.

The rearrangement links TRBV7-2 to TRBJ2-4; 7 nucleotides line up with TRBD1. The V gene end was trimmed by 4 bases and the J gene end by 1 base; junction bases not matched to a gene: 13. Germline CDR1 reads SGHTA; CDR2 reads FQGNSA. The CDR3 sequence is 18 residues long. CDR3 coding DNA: TGTGCCAGCAGCTCCGAGGCTGACAGGGTGGGGGCCAAAAACATTCAGTACTTC. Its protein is CASSSEADRVGAKNIQYF.

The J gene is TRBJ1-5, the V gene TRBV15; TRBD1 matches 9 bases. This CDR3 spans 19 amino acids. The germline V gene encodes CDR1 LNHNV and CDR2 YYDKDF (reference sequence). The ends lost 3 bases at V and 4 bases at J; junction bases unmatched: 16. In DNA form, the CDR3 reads TGTGCCACCAGCAGTTCCGGGACAGGGTTTACAACATCTAATCAGCCCCAGCATTTT. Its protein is CATSSSGTGFTTSNQPQHF.

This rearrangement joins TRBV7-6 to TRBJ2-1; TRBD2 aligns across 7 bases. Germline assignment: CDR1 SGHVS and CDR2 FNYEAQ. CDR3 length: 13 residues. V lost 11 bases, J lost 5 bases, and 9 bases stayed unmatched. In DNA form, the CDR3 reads TGTGCCGGATTCGGGGGGAAGGACAATGAGCAGTTCTTC. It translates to CAGFGGKDNEQFF. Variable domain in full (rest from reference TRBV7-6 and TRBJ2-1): GAGVSQSPRYKVTKRGQDVALRCDPISGHVSLYWYRQALGQGPEFLTYFNYEAQQDKSGLPNDRFSAERPEGSISTLTIQRTEQRDSAMYRCAGFGGKDNEQFFGPGTRLTVL.

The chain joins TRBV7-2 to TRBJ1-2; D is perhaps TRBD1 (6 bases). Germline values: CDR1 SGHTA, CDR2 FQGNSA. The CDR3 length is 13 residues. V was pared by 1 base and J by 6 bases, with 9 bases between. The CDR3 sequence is CASSLEQGNGYTF. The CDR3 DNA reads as TGTGCCAGCAGCTTAGAACAGGGCAATGGCTACACCTTC. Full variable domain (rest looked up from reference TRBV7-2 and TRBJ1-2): GAGVSQSPSNKVTEKGKDVELRCDPISGHTALYWYRQSLGQGLEFLIYFQGNSAPDKSGLPSDRFSAERTGGSVSTLTIQRTQQEDSAVYLCASSLEQGNGYTFGSGTRLTVV.

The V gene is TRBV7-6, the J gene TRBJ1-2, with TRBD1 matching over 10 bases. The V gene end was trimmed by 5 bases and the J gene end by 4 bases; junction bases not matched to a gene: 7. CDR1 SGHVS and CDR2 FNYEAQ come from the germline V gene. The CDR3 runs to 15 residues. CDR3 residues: CASSLGQGDFYGYTF. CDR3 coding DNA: TGTGCCAGCAGCCTAGGACAGGGGGATTTCTATGGCTACACCTTC.

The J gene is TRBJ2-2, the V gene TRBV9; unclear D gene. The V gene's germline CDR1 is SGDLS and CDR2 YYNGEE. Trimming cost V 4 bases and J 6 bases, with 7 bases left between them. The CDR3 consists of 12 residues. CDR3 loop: CASSPAAGELFF. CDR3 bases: TGTGCCAGCAGCCCCGCGGCCGGGGAGCTGTTTTTT.

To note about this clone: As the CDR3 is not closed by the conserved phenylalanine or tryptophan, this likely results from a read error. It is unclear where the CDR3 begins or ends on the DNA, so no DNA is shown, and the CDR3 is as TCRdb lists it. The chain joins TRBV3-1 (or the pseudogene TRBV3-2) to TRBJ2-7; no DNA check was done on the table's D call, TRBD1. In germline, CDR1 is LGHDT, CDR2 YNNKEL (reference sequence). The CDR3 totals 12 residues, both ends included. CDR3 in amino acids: CASSQDPNRMEL.

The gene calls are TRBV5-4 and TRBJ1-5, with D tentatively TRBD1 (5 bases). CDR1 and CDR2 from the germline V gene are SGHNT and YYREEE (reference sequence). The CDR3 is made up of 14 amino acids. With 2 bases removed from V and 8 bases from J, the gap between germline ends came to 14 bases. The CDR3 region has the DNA TGTGCCAGCAGCTTACAAGGGGATGAGAAGCCCCAGCATTTT. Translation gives CASSLQGDEKPQHF.

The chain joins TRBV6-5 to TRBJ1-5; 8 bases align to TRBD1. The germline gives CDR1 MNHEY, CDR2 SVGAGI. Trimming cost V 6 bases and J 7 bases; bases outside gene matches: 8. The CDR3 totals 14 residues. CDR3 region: CASSLQGVGQPQHF. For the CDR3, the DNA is TGTGCCAGCAGCTTACAGGGGGTAGGCCAGCCCCAGCATTTT.

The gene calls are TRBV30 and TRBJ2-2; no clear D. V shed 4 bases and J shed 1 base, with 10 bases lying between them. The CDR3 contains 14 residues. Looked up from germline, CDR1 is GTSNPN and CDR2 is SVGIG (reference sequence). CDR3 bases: TGTGCCTGGACCCTATCCTTGAACACCGGGGAGCTGTTTTTT. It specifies CAWTLSLNTGELFF.

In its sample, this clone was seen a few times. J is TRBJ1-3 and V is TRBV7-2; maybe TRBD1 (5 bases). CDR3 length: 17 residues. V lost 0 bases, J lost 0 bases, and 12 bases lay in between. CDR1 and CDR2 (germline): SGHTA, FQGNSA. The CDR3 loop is CASSLASRQISGNTIYF. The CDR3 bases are TGTGCCAGCAGCTTAGCGTCCCGACAGATCTCTGGAAACACCATATATTTT.

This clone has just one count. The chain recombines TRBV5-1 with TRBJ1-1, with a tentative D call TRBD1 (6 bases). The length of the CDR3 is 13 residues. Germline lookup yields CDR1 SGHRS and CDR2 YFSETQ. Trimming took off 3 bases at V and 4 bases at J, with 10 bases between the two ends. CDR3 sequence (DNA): TGCGCCAGCAGCTACGGACAGAGCACTGAAGCTTTCTTT. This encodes CASSYGQSTEAFF. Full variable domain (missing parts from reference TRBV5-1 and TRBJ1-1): KAGVTQTPRYLIKTRGQQVTLSCSPISGHRSVSWYQQTPGQGLQFLFEYFSETQRNKGNFPGRFSGRQFSNSRSEMNVSTLELGDSALYLCASSYGQSTEAFFGQGTRLTVV.

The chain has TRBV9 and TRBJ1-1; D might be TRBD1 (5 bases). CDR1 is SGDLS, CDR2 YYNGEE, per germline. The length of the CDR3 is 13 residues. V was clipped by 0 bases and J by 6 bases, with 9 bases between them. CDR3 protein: CASSVEGRSEAFF. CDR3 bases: TGTGCCAGCAGCGTAGAGGGGAGGTCTGAAGCTTTCTTT.

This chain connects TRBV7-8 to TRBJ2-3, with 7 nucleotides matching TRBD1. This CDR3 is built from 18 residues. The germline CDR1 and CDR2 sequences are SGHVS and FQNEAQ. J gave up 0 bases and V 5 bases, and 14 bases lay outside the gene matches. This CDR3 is CASSPGTVSLSSTDTQYF. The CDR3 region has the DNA TGTGCCAGCAGCCCCGGGACAGTTTCTCTCTCGAGCACAGATACGCAGTATTTT.

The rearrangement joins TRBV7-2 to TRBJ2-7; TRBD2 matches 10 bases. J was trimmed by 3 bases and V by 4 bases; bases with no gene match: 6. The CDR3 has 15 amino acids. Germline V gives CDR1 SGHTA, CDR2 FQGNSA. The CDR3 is CASSYIAGGSYEQYF. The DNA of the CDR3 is TGTGCCAGCAGCTATATAGCGGGGGGTAGCTACGAGCAGTACTTC.

CDR3 region: CASSEFSGGAGGTQYF. CDR3 nucleotide sequence: TGTGCCAGCAGTGAATTTAGCGGGGGGGCCGGTGGGACCCAGTACTTC. The chain recombines TRBV2 with TRBJ2-5; 11 bases agree with TRBD2. Germline V lookup: CDR1 SNHLY, CDR2 FYNNEI. The CDR3 has 16 residues. J gave up 7 bases and V 2 bases, and 9 bases lay outside the gene matches.